This T cell receptor beta chain was observed in a study of PD-1 blockade in mismatch repair-deficient tumors. Points from the study as a whole: Tumor-resident clones, often undetectable pretreatment in blood, expanded then contracted after pembrolizumab.

From germline, CDR1 is MDHEN and CDR2 SYDVKM. This CDR3 is built from 15 residues. V shed 6 bases and J 4 bases; nucleotides not matched to a gene: 9. TCRdb's copy holds only in-frame clones and misses some; the assay was immunoSEQ multiplex PCR. The table records tens of thousands of clones, roughly 80% of them present only once. This clone has just a few counts. The antigen remains undetermined. Sequenced material: PBMCs, taken before pembrolizumab treatment. The V call is TRBV28, the J call TRBJ2-7; 10 bases are a match to TRBD1. The clonotype was recovered from an adult with mismatch repair-deficient cancer. CDR3 amino acids: CASRPGQGFSYEQYF. The CDR3 bases are TGTGCCAGCAGACCGGGACAGGGGTTTTCTTACGAGCAGTACTTC. Full variable domain (missing parts from reference TRBV28 and TRBJ2-7): DVKVTQSSRYLVKRTGEKVFLECVQDMDHENMFWYRQDPGLGLRLIYFSYDVKMKEKGDIPEGYSVSREKKERFSLILESASTNQTSMYLCASRPGQGFSYEQYFGPGTRLTVT.